The clone carrying this TCR beta chain was counted only a few times. Its antigen is not known. V shed 1 base and J shed 5 bases, with 10 bases lying between them. This CDR3 has 13 residues. Germline V gene lookup returns CDR1 SGDLS and CDR2 YYNGEE. Primers: 60 Vbeta forward and 13 Jbeta reverse. Assay: immunoSEQ multiplex PCR; the TCRdb copy retains only in-frame clones and omits some. The sample shows 140,000 to 150,000 clones, around 9.6% of them seen only once. The data are from a study of cytomegalovirus exposure and HLA in healthy donors. Study-wide context: Earlier, 100 million to 130 million unique TCR beta sequences were recovered from 200 million or so T cells by an analysis.

Study findings and constraints: Links to common viral pathogens appeared, in a later analysis, for several of the most significant clusters. Per published reports, the classifier diagnosed cytomegalovirus status with high specificity and sensitivity.

The sequence came from a male donor in good health and CMV-seronegative. The V call is TRBV9, the J call TRBJ2-7; no firm D call. The sequenced material came from PBMCs. The CDR3 DNA reads as TGTGCCAGCAGCGTAATGTCTGGGCACGAGCAGTACTTC. Residues: CASSVMSGHEQYF. The full variable domain, its missing parts supplied by reference TRBV9 and TRBJ2-7, is DSGVTQTPKHLITATGQRVTLRCSPRSGDLSVYWYQQSLDQGLQFLIQYYNGEERAKGNILERFSAQQFPDLHSELNLSSLELGDSALYFCASSVMSGHEQYFGPGTRLTVT.